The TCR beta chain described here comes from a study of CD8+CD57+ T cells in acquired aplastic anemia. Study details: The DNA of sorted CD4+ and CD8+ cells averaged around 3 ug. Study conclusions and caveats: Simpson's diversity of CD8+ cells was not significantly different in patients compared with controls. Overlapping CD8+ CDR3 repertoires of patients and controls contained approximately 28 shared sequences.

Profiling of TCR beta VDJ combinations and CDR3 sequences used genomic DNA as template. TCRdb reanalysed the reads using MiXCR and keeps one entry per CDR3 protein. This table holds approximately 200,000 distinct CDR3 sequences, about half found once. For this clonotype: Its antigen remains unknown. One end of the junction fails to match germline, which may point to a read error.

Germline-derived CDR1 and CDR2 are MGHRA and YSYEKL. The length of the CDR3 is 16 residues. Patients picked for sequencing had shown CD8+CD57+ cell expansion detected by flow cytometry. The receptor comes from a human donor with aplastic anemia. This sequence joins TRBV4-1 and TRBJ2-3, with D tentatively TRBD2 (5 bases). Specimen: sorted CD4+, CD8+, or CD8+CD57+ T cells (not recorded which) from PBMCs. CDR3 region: CASSQSPPGRTDTQYF. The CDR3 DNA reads TGTGCCAGCTCACAGTCACCCCCGGGAAGAACAGATACGCAGTATTTT.